This T cell receptor beta chain was sequenced in a study of blood T cell repertoires in COVID-19. In the study overall: Samples of COVID-19 (acute and convalescent) were obtained from the United States, Italy and Spain. T cells, B-cell-depleted T cells, or PBMCs supplied cDNA or gDNA.

The data were produced by immunoSEQ multiplex PCR, yet TCRdb's version contains in-frame clones alone and is incomplete. The repertoire holds tens of thousands of clones, 65% to 90% seen once, with 1.4% to 1.5% in the top ten. Germline values: CDR1 GTSNPN, CDR2 SVGIG (reference sequence). The CDR3 contains 11 residues. V lost 1 base and J 7 bases, leaving 7 bases between the germline ends. This sequence originates from a woman aged 55-70 years with acute or convalescent COVID-19. The chain combines TRBV30 with TRBJ1-1; D not resolved. Sequencing input: peripheral blood. The CDR3 bases are TGTGCCTGGAGTGGCGGAAGTGAAGCTTTCTTT. This encodes CAWSGGSEAFF.